The 11 T cell receptor beta chains reported below all come from one sample, sequenced in a study of blood T cell repertoires in COVID-19. The protocol was immunoSEQ multiplex PCR, while the TCRdb copy is restricted to in-frame clones and leaves out a portion. In the table there are hundreds of thousands of clones, roughly four fifths of which are singletons. Sequenced sample: peripheral blood. These TCRs come from a woman aged 40 to 50 with active or convalescent COVID-19.

The chain employs TRBV11-3 and TRBJ2-7; TRBD1 aligns across 8 bases. The CDR3 is made up of 15 amino acids. V lost 1 base and J lost 1; bases outside the gene matches: 3. CDR1 is SGHNT, CDR2 YENEEA, per germline. Written as DNA, the CDR3 is TGTGCCAGCAGCTTAGGTGGACAGGGATCCTACGAGCAGTACTTC. It encodes CASSLGGQGSYEQYF.

V usage is TRBV7-9 and J usage is TRBJ2-2; 7 bases are shared with TRBD1. This CDR3 is 16 amino acids long. The germline V gene encodes CDR1 SEHNR and CDR2 FQNEAQ (reference sequence). With 4 bases clipped from V and 3 bases from J, the junction kept 8 bases outside the gene matches. CDR3 residues: CASSSGQGVDTGELFF. The DNA for the CDR3 is TGTGCCAGCAGCTCTGGGCAGGGGGTAGACACCGGGGAGCTGTTTTTT.

This rearrangement joins TRBV7-2 to TRBJ1-5, with a weak D call TRBD1 (5 bases). Trimming left V 5 bases short and J 3 bases short, with 14 bases between. Germline V gene lookup returns CDR1 SGHTA and CDR2 FQGNSA. This CDR3 is built from 15 residues. Here the CDR3 reads CASSPQEWANQPQHF. The CDR3 bases are TGTGCCAGCAGCCCACAGGAGTGGGCCAATCAGCCCCAGCATTTT.

V and J are TRBV27 and TRBJ2-1, with D unresolved. Trimming left V 5 bases short and J 1 base short, with 9 bases between. CDR3 length equals 14 residues. Germline CDR1 is MNHEY and CDR2 is SMNVEV (reference sequence). The CDR3 bases are TGTGCCAGCAGTCTCCGACATTCCTACAATGAGCAGTTCTTC. Translated, it gives CASSLRHSYNEQFF.

The rearrangement joins TRBV12-5 to TRBJ2-3; TRBD1 agrees at 7 bases. The CDR3 totals 14 residues. Germline CDR1 and CDR2: LGHNT and FRNRAP. V shed 3 bases, J shed 3 bases, and the junction held 3 bases outside the gene matches. The CDR3 region has the DNA TGTGCTAGTGGTTTAGAGGGGGCAACAGATACGCAGTATTTT. Translation gives CASGLEGATDTQYF.

The rearrangement uses TRBV6-5 and TRBJ2-7; D remains unclear. The ends were cut back, 7 bases at V and 2 bases at J, with 9 bases in the middle. The CDR3 is 12 residues long. CDR1 MNHEY and CDR2 SVGAGI come from the germline V gene. The CDR3 sequence: CASIRSTYEQYF. As DNA, the CDR3 is TGTGCCAGCATAAGGAGTACCTACGAGCAGTACTTC.

The V gene is TRBV19, the J gene TRBJ1-1; tentative D call: TRBD1 (5 bases). CDR1 and CDR2 from the germline V gene are LNHDA and SQIVND (reference sequence). Trimming stripped 2 bases from V and 4 bases from J, with 11 bases between. The CDR3 sequence is 14 residues long. CDR3 region: CASSIRGSGTEAFF. The CDR3 DNA is TGTGCCAGTAGTATACGGGGGTCGGGCACTGAAGCTTTCTTT.

The V call is TRBV28, the J call TRBJ2-5; 8 nucleotides match TRBD1. Germline V gene lookup returns CDR1 MDHEN and CDR2 SYDVKM. V shed 4 bases and J 5 bases; nucleotides not matched to a gene: 6. This CDR3 spans 14 amino acids. This CDR3 reads CASSSATGAETQYF. Here the CDR3 DNA reads TGTGCCAGCAGTTCGGCGACAGGGGCGGAGACCCAGTACTTC.

The chain is built from TRBV25-1 and TRBJ1-1; 8 bases are shared with TRBD1. This CDR3 has 13 residues. Germline-derived CDR1 and CDR2 are MGHDK and SYGVNS. Trimming took 7 bases from V and 10 from J; bases not matched to a gene: 11. The CDR3 loop is CASKQDRALIAFF. As DNA, the CDR3 is TGTGCCAGCAAACAGGACAGGGCACTTATAGCTTTCTTT.

The chain recombines TRBV4-1 with TRBJ2-5; the D gene is possibly TRBD2 (5 bases). Trimming pared 1 base from V and 5 bases from J, leaving 20 bases between. This CDR3 has 17 amino acids. The germline CDR1 and CDR2 sequences are MGHRA and YSYEKL. CDR3 protein: CASSQVDLGVRRETQYF. The CDR3 region has the DNA TGCGCCAGCAGCCAAGTCGATCTCGGGGTCCGAAGGGAGACCCAGTACTTC.

J is TRBJ2-7 and V is TRBV19; possible D gene TRBD2, 7 bases. V dropped 2 bases and J dropped 4 bases, with 18 bases sitting between them. This CDR3 has 16 amino acids. Germline-derived CDR1 and CDR2 are LNHDA and SQIVND (reference sequence). The CDR3 DNA reads as TGTGCCAGTAGTATAATGGGGGGGGCGCTTGGTTACGAGCAGTACTTC. This codes for CASSIMGGALGYEQYF.